This T cell receptor beta chain was profiled in a study of blood T cell repertoires in COVID-19. Study context: Researchers got acute and convalescent COVID-19 samples from the United States, Italy and Spain. In each case, the material was cDNA or gDNA derived from T cells, B-cell-depleted T cells, or PBMCs.

The CDR3 is 15 amino acids. Germline V gives CDR1 GTSNPN, CDR2 SVGIG (reference sequence). V dropped 2 bases and J dropped 3 bases, with 17 bases sitting between them. Profiled with immunoSEQ multiplex PCR; TCRdb holds only in-frame clones, not every one. The profile covers nearly 110,000 clones, with around 89% appearing a single time and about 5.3% taken by the ten largest. Input material: peripheral blood. The chain joins TRBV30 to TRBJ2-7, with TRBD2 as a possible D gene (5 bases). This sequence was found in a man aged 35 to 55 with active or convalescent COVID-19. The chain's CDR3 is CAWSLSGAGGYEQYF. CDR3 nucleotides: TGTGCCTGGAGTCTAAGCGGAGCAGGAGGCTACGAGCAGTACTTC. The whole variable domain, filled in from reference TRBV30 and TRBJ2-7, reads SQTIHQWPATLVQPVGSPLSLECTVEGTSNPNLYWYRQAAGRGLQLLFYSVGIGQISSEVPQNLSASRPQDRQFILSSKKLLLSDSGFYLCAWSLSGAGGYEQYFGPGTRLTVT.